Listed here are 11 T cell receptor beta chains from one sample, sequenced in a study of blood T cell repertoires in COVID-19. The protocol was immunoSEQ multiplex PCR, while the TCRdb copy is restricted to in-frame clones and leaves out a portion. The sample carries under 450,000 clones, 87% recorded once. Specimen: PBMCs or T cells enriched from blood (not recorded which). These receptors originate from a man between 25 and 39 years old who had recovered from COVID-19.

This rearrangement joins TRBV6-5 to TRBJ1-2, with D possibly TRBD1 on 5 matching bases. Germline lookup yields CDR1 MNHEY and CDR2 SVGAGI. The CDR3 loop spans 12 amino acids. Trimming took 4 bases from V and 8 from J, leaving 11 bases between them. The CDR3 loop is CASSSQGEGYTF. CDR3 bases: TGTGCCAGCAGTTCTCAAGGGGAAGGCTACACCTTC.

Worth noting for this clone: The sample contains more than one DNA sequence encoding this CDR3. The rearrangement uses TRBV6-5 and TRBJ1-2; D is ambiguous. V was clipped by 0 bases and J by 5 bases, with 7 bases between them. CDR1 is MNHEY, CDR2 SVGAGI, per germline. CDR3 length: 13 residues. CDR3 sequence: CASSYSGGYGYTF. As DNA, the CDR3 is TGTGCCAGCAGTTACTCAGGAGGGTATGGCTACACCTTC.

The genes are TRBV7-9 and TRBJ1-4; 8 nucleotides match TRBD1. The V segment lost 8 bases and the J segment 8 bases; nucleotides outside the gene matches: 4. CDR1 and CDR2 from the germline V gene are SEHNR and FQNEAQ (reference sequence). The CDR3 loop spans 12 amino acids. CDR3 residues: CASQGAGEKLFF. The CDR3, as DNA: TGTGCCAGCCAGGGGGCGGGGGAAAAACTGTTTTTT.

The chain joins TRBV29-1 to TRBJ2-7; D perhaps matches TRBD1 (5 bases). The V end lost 8 bases, the J end lost 0 bases, and 17 bases lay between the germline ends. CDR3 length equals 14 residues. The germline CDR1 and CDR2 sequences are SQVTM and ANQGSEA. CDR3 bases: TGCAGCATCCTTTCGACAGCTAGCTCCTACGAGCAGTACTTC. It yields the protein CSILSTASSYEQYF.

The rearrangement links TRBV14 to TRBJ1-1; D gene unclear. V was clipped by 2 bases and J by 1 base, with 5 bases between them. From germline, CDR1 is SGHDN and CDR2 FVKESK. CDR3 size: 13 residues. The CDR3 nucleotides read TGTGCCAGCAGCCAATACAGGAACACTGAAGCTTTCTTT. This translates into CASSQYRNTEAFF. Drawing the rest from reference TRBV14 and TRBJ1-1, the complete variable domain is EAGVTQFPSHSVIEKGQTVTLRCDPISGHDNLYWYRRVMGKEIKFLLHFVKESKQDESGMPNNRFLAERTGGTYSTLKVQPAELEDSGVYFCASSQYRNTEAFFGQGTRLTVV.

This clone was observed a handful of times. The genes are TRBV25-1 and TRBJ1-2; 8 bases fit TRBD1. The CDR3 sequence is 13 residues long. CDR1 and CDR2 (germline): MGHDK, SYGVNS. V gave up 3 bases and J gave up 7 bases; unmatched junction bases: 4. The CDR3 DNA follows: TGTGCCAGCAGTGAGGGACAGGTACTTGGCTACACCTTC. It translates to CASSEGQVLGYTF.

The V and J genes are TRBV10-3 and TRBJ1-2; 9 bases are a match to TRBD1. J gave up 7 bases and V 4 bases, and 4 bases lay outside the gene matches. Germline loops: CDR1 ENHRY, CDR2 SYGVKD. CDR3 length: 13 residues. Here the CDR3 reads CAISGTGESGYTF. The CDR3 region has the DNA TGTGCCATCAGTGGGACAGGGGAAAGTGGCTACACCTTC.

The genes are TRBV29-1 and TRBJ2-2; a weak D match, TRBD1 (6 bases). The germline gives CDR1 SQVTM, CDR2 ANQGSEA. Trimming shortened V by 5 bases and J by 1 base, and 17 bases separated the two germline ends. The CDR3 extends over 16 amino acids. CDR3 nucleotides: TGCAGCGTTAACCTACAAAAGGACAGGAACACCGGGGAGCTGTTTTTT. Its translation: CSVNLQKDRNTGELFF.

This chain uses TRBV18 with TRBJ1-2; 12 bases map to TRBD1. Looked up from germline, CDR1 is KGHSH and CDR2 is LQKENI. V dropped 1 base and J dropped 7; count of bases not matched to a gene: 10. The CDR3 covers 17 residues. This CDR3 reads CASSPQYPGQGAAGYTF. CDR3 nucleotides: TGTGCCAGCTCACCACAATATCCGGGACAGGGGGCGGCTGGCTACACCTTC.

The chain has TRBV6-5 and TRBJ1-2; D might be TRBD1 (6 bases). This CDR3 contains 13 residues. CDR1 MNHEY and CDR2 SVGAGI come from the germline V gene. V lost 8 bases and J 2 bases, leaving 12 bases between the germline ends. The CDR3 nucleotides read TGTGCCAGCTCGACAGGCGAAAACTATGGCTACACCTTC. Translating it yields CASSTGENYGYTF.

The chain combines TRBV6-5 with TRBJ1-4; D gene ambiguous. Germline CDR1 MNHEY, CDR2 SVGAGI. The length of the CDR3 is 15 residues. The germline V and J ends were trimmed by 5 bases and 3 bases, with 13 bases remaining between them. The CDR3: CASSPRSGSNEKLFF. Written as DNA, the CDR3 is TGTGCCAGCAGTCCACGGAGCGGGTCTAATGAAAAACTGTTTTTT.